This T cell receptor beta chain was sequenced for a study of blood T cell repertoires in COVID-19. Enrolment of Seattle patients took place during active infection, and they were followed longitudinally. TCRdb's table, derived via immunoSEQ multiplex PCR, lists solely in-frame clones and lacks some. The sample holds about 350,000 clones, roughly 90% seen once. This clone has a handful of counts. The CDR3 is 15 residues long. Germline V CDR1 and CDR2: SGHTA, FQGNSA. After removal of 2 bases from V and 0 bases from J, the junction contained 4 bases not matched to a gene. The chain carries TRBV7-2 and TRBJ2-7, with 7 bases matching TRBD1. This clonotype originated in a woman aged 55-69 years with COVID-19, enrolled during active disease. Sequencing was carried out using peripheral blood. The CDR3 loop is CASSLLPGGSYEQYF. For the CDR3, the DNA is TGTGCCAGCAGCTTATTGCCAGGGGGCTCCTACGAGCAGTACTTC.